The 29 T cell receptor beta chains below all came from one sample that was sequenced in a study of T-cell reconstitution after alpha-beta-depleted transplantation in children. During its preparation, the TCRbeta library received unique molecular identifiers. TCRdb analysed the PCR reads with MiXCR anew, one entry per CDR3 protein. There are about 270,000 distinct CDR3 sequences in the sample; approximately 9.8% occur only once, and around 9.1% lies in the top ten. The source material was PBMCs from the stem cell graft donor, sampled from the stem cell graft. The source is a human donor who donated a stem cell graft to a child with SCID.

This chain links TRBV18 with TRBJ2-1, with D perhaps assigned TRBD1 or TRBD2 (5 bases each). V was trimmed by 3 bases and J by 9 bases, leaving 9 bases between them. CDR1 KGHSH and CDR2 LQKENI come from the germline V gene. The CDR3 is 12 residues long. The CDR3 region has the DNA TGTGCCAGCTCACCCAGGGCGGGTGAGCAGTTCTTC. It translates to CASSPRAGEQFF.

This clonotype was observed a few times. This sequence joins TRBV15 and TRBJ1-5, with 8 bases matching TRBD1. J was trimmed by 0 bases and V by 0 bases; bases with no gene match: 7. The length of the CDR3 is 18 residues. The germline gives CDR1 LNHNV, CDR2 YYDKDF (reference sequence). The CDR3 nucleotides read TGTGCCACCAGCAGAGAGAGGACAGGGTTCTCTAGCAATCAGCCCCAGCATTTT. It is translated as CATSRERTGFSSNQPQHF.

The table lists this clonotype with many counts. The CDR3 DNA reads as TGCGCCAGCAGCCCGGGACTAGCGGGGGGTTTCAACGAGCAGTACTTC. Protein sequence: CASSPGLAGGFNEQYF. This chain uses TRBV5-1 with TRBJ2-7, with TRBD2 matching over 15 bases. Germline CDR1 and CDR2: SGHRS and YFSETQ. J lost 5 bases, V lost 4 bases, and 7 bases had no gene match. This CDR3 has 16 residues.

This chain joins TRBV29-1 and TRBJ2-7; 9 bases line up with TRBD1. With V trimmed by 7 bases and J by 6 bases, 10 bases remained unmatched. The CDR3 covers 13 residues. Looked up from germline, CDR1 is SQVTM and CDR2 is ANQGSEA. The CDR3 is CSATRGQGGEQYF. The CDR3 nucleotides read TGCAGCGCAACTCGGGGACAGGGAGGCGAGCAGTACTTC.

The rearrangement uses TRBV20-1 and TRBJ2-3; TRBD2 matches at 10 bases. With V trimmed by 8 bases and J by 4 bases, 9 bases remained unmatched. Germline V gives CDR1 DFQATT, CDR2 SNEGSKA (reference sequence). The CDR3 sequence is 14 residues long. The CDR3 DNA reads TGCAGTCCGTCAACAAGCGGGGGGGCAGATACGCAGTATTTT. It encodes CSPSTSGGADTQYF.

V is TRBV5-1 and J is TRBJ2-3; D is unclear. This CDR3 spans 16 amino acids. CDR1 is SGHRS and CDR2 is YFSETQ in the germline V gene. The ends were cut back, 0 bases at V and 2 bases at J, with 13 bases in the middle. The CDR3 DNA reads TGCGCCAGCAGCTTGGCACCGGCCAGAGTCACAGATACGCAGTATTTT. Translating gives CASSLAPARVTDTQYF.

There are a few counts of this clonotype. V gene TRBV7-8 combines with J gene TRBJ2-7; perhaps TRBD2 as D (6 bases). V was shortened by 3 bases and J by 7 bases, with 10 bases between the two germline ends. The germline gives CDR1 SGHVS, CDR2 FQNEAQ. CDR3 length: 12 residues. CDR3 in DNA: TGTGCCAGCAGCTTCCGGGGGAGTGAGCAGTACTTC. Translation: CASSFRGSEQYF.

This clonotype was detected ten times or more. This chain joins TRBV12-3 or TRBV12-4 and TRBJ2-7; TRBD2 aligns across 9 bases. This CDR3 has 16 amino acids. With V trimmed by 5 bases and J by 5 bases, 13 bases remained unmatched. CDR3: CASSPAMGGGANEQYF. CDR3 sequence (DNA): TGTGCCAGCAGTCCCGCTATGGGCGGGGGGGCCAACGAGCAGTACTTC.

This clonotype was counted ten times or more. CDR3 protein: CSASPFFGLGCEQYF. CDR3 nucleotides: TGCAGTGCTAGCCCCTTTTTTGGGCTGGGGTGCGAGCAGTACTTC. This chain joins TRBV20-1 and TRBJ2-7; D remains ambiguous. The CDR3 contains 15 residues. V lost 3 bases and J 6 bases, leaving 21 bases between the germline ends. Germline assignment: CDR1 DFQATT and CDR2 SNEGSKA (reference sequence).

The J gene is TRBJ2-2, the V gene TRBV12-3 or TRBV12-4; TRBD2 matches 14 bases. CDR3 length: 16 residues. The V and J ends lost 2 bases and 6 bases, in that order; junction bases with no gene match: 2. The CDR3 DNA is TGTGCCAGCAGTTTAAGGACTAGCGGGGGGTCCGGGGAGCTGTTTTTT. Its protein product is CASSLRTSGGSGELFF.

This clonotype has more than one count but fewer than ten. The V and J genes are TRBV4-1 and TRBJ2-5, with D possibly TRBD2 on 6 matching bases. The CDR3 runs 16 residues. V gave up 7 bases and J gave up 2 bases, with 20 bases separating them. Germline V CDR1 and CDR2: MGHRA, YSYEKL. The CDR3 DNA is TGCGCCAGCAACTCTCGAGCAGGGAGGCCACAAGAGACCCAGTACTTC. Protein: CASNSRAGRPQETQYF.

Details on this clonotype: At one end the junction does not follow the germline gene, possibly because of a read error. V gene TRBV3-1 combines with J gene TRBJ2-3; perhaps TRBD1 as D (6 bases). The germline V gene has CDR1 LGHDT and CDR2 YNNKEL (reference sequence). CDR3 size: 15 residues. Written as DNA, the CDR3 is TGTGCCTGCAGCCAAGTGGGGCCAGGGACACATACGCAGTATTTT. Its protein is CACSQVGPGTHTQYF.

The chain combines TRBV29-1 with TRBJ1-5; 7 positions match TRBD1. The V segment lost 4 bases and the J segment 7 bases; nucleotides outside the gene matches: 7. This CDR3 has 13 amino acids. Per the germline V gene, CDR1 is SQVTM and CDR2 is ANQGSEA. The chain's CDR3 is CSVATGIRQPQHF. In DNA, the CDR3 is TGCAGCGTTGCGACAGGGATCAGACAGCCCCAGCATTTT.

The chain joins TRBV12-3 or TRBV12-4 to TRBJ2-1; D is unclear. The CDR3 is 13 amino acids. V lost 7 bases to trimming and J lost 3 bases, with 10 bases between them. DNA of the CDR3: TGTGCCAGCACCAACCCTTTCTACAATGAGCAGTTCTTC. It translates to CASTNPFYNEQFF.

This clonotype was seen many times. The chain has TRBV10-1 and TRBJ2-7; perhaps TRBD1 as D (5 bases). The CDR3 loop spans 14 amino acids. Trimming stripped 6 bases from V and 6 bases from J, with 18 bases between. CDR1 is WNHNN and CDR2 is SYGVQD in the germline V gene (reference sequence). The CDR3 nucleotides are TGCGCCAGCAGGCCTACAGGTCCAGGTTCCGAGCAGTACTTC. Amino acid sequence: CASRPTGPGSEQYF.

The sample holds many counts of this clonotype. The genes are TRBV5-1 and TRBJ2-5; 7 bases line up with TRBD1. This CDR3 contains 14 residues. The ends lost 9 bases at V and 3 bases at J; junction bases unmatched: 11. CDR1 and CDR2 from the germline V gene are SGHRS and YFSETQ. The CDR3 reads CAISTPGTEETQYF. The CDR3 region has the DNA TGCGCCATATCCACGCCTGGGACAGAAGAGACCCAGTACTTC. Full variable domain (missing parts from reference TRBV5-1 and TRBJ2-5): KAGVTQTPRYLIKTRGQQVTLSCSPISGHRSVSWYQQTPGQGLQFLFEYFSETQRNKGNFPGRFSGRQFSNSRSEMNVSTLELGDSALYLCAISTPGTEETQYFGPGTRLLVL.

This chain joins TRBV5-1 and TRBJ2-1, with 7 bases aligning to TRBD2. The CDR3 covers 15 residues. The germline gives CDR1 SGHRS, CDR2 YFSETQ. V dropped 2 bases and J dropped 9; count of bases not matched to a gene: 11. The CDR3 coding sequence is TGCGCCAGCAGCTTCGGACTAGTCGGCGTAGGTGAGCAGTTCTTC. Protein product: CASSFGLVGVGEQFF.

This chain uses TRBV28 with TRBJ1-1; 9 bases map to TRBD1. There are 11 residues in the CDR3. The junction had 2 bases not matched to a gene; V was cut back by 10 bases and J by 5 bases. CDR1 and CDR2 from the germline V gene are MDHEN and SYDVKM. The CDR3 DNA reads TGTGCCACGACAGGGGGAACTGAAGCTTTCTTT. This codes for CATTGGTEAFF.

The rearrangement uses TRBV5-6 and TRBJ1-4; 9 nucleotides line up with TRBD1. V shed 4 bases, J shed 1 base, and the junction held 5 bases outside the gene matches. CDR3 length: 16 amino acids. Germline V CDR1 and CDR2: SGHDT, YYEEEE. The CDR3, as DNA: TGTGCCAGCAGCCCGGACAGGGGTCGAACTAATGAAAAACTGTTTTTT. Translation gives CASSPDRGRTNEKLFF.

The chain has TRBV7-9 and TRBJ1-1; D gene ambiguous. The CDR3 has 13 amino acids. The V gene lost 8 bases and the J gene lost 1 base, with 11 bases spanning the gap. Germline assignment: CDR1 SEHNR and CDR2 FQNEAQ (reference sequence). CDR3: CASRSPPNTEAFF. The CDR3 DNA follows: TGTGCCAGCCGATCCCCCCCGAACACTGAAGCTTTCTTT.

This clonotype was recorded many times. The CDR3 here is CASSVDGQENTEAFF. The CDR3 DNA sequence: TGTGCCAGCAGCGTAGACGGGCAAGAGAACACTGAAGCTTTCTTT. The chain joins TRBV9 to TRBJ1-1; D call uncertain. V shed 0 bases and J shed 1 base, with 10 bases lying between them. Per the germline V gene, CDR1 is SGDLS and CDR2 is YYNGEE. The CDR3 runs to 15 residues.

The chain has TRBV5-1 and TRBJ2-5; 9 bases fit TRBD1. CDR1 SGHRS and CDR2 YFSETQ come from the germline V gene. The CDR3 spans 18 residues. J lost 0 bases, V lost 0 bases, and 9 bases had no gene match. CDR3 DNA: TGCGCCAGCAGCTTGGGGACAGGGGCTTTACCCCACCAAGAGACCCAGTACTTC. This translates into CASSLGTGALPHQETQYF.

V and J are TRBV2 and TRBJ2-7; unclear D gene. V lost 8 bases and J lost 3, with 8 bases in between. The CDR3 has 11 residues. CDR1 is SNHLY and CDR2 is FYNNEI in the germline V gene. The CDR3 loop reads CASVYDYEQYF. DNA for the CDR3: TGTGCCAGCGTATACGACTACGAGCAGTACTTC.

This clonotype was counted at least ten times. The J gene is TRBJ1-1, the V gene TRBV29-1; no reliable D call. CDR3 size: 11 residues. Trimming cost V 3 bases and J 1 base, with 3 bases left between them. CDR1 and CDR2 (germline): SQVTM, ANQGSEA. CDR3 in DNA: TGCAGCGTTGATTGGAACACTGAAGCTTTCTTT. This translates into CSVDWNTEAFF.

V gene TRBV9 combines with J gene TRBJ2-2; D possibly corresponds to TRBD1 (5 bases). CDR3 length: 13 residues. Trimming took off 3 bases at V and 6 bases at J, with 9 bases between the two ends. Per germline, CDR1 SGDLS and CDR2 YYNGEE. CDR3: CASSALGAGELFF. Here the CDR3 DNA reads TGTGCCAGCAGCGCGTTAGGGGCCGGGGAGCTGTTTTTT.

The chain employs TRBV5-1 and TRBJ1-1; no clear D. The CDR3 extends over 14 amino acids. Germline CDR1 is SGHRS and CDR2 is YFSETQ. Trimming stripped 0 bases from V and 1 base from J, with 7 bases between. CDR3 loop: CASSLGRRNTEAFF. CDR3 DNA sequence: TGCGCCAGCAGCTTGGGGAGGCGGAACACTGAAGCTTTCTTT.

Comment on this clonotype: At one boundary the junction diverges from the germline segment, which might be a read error. The rearrangement joins TRBV14 to TRBJ1-4; D uncertain. The CDR3 is 14 residues long. Germline CDR1 reads SGHDN; CDR2 reads FVKESK. CDR3 DNA sequence: TGTGCAAGCAGCCCCCAAGGGCCCGGCGAAAAACTGTTTTTT. As protein: CASSPQGPGEKLFF.

This clonotype was seen ten or more times. V usage is TRBV5-1 and J usage is TRBJ2-1; 8 bases agree with TRBD2. Looked up from germline, CDR1 is SGHRS and CDR2 is YFSETQ. The ends lost 3 bases at V and 2 bases at J; junction bases unmatched: 7. The CDR3 is 16 residues long. CDR3 nucleotide sequence: TGCGCCAGCAGCTCGGGGGGGTACGGCCCCTACAATGAGCAGTTCTTC. This encodes CASSSGGYGPYNEQFF.

This clonotype was observed at least ten times. The chain uses TRBV3-1 and TRBJ1-5, with 8 bases lining up with TRBD1. This CDR3 region has 17 residues. The trim removed 3 bases at V and 1 base at J, leaving 8 bases unmatched. The germline V gene has CDR1 LGHDT and CDR2 YNNKEL (reference sequence). The CDR3 DNA reads as TGTGCCAGCAGCCAGGGGAACAGGGGGACGAGCAATCAGCCCCAGCATTTT. Translation: CASSQGNRGTSNQPQHF. The full variable domain, with the rest looked up from reference TRBV3-1 and TRBJ1-5, is DTAVSQTPKYLVTQMGNDKSIKCEQNLGHDTMYWYKQDSKKFLKIMFSYNNKELIINETVPNRFSPKSPDKAHLNLHINSLELGDSAVYFCASSQGNRGTSNQPQHFGDGTRLSIL.